The present T cell receptor (beta chain) was sequenced within a study of blood T cell repertoires in COVID-19. Study overall: COVID-19 samples from acute and convalescent phases originated in the United States, Italy and Spain.

Regarding this clone: A read error may account for a junction end that differs from germline.

Germline loops: CDR1 SQVTM, CDR2 ANQGSEA. The CDR3 runs to 13 residues. Generated by immunoSEQ multiplex PCR, the TCRdb table keeps only in-frame clones and is missing some. The sample includes under 75,000 clones, about 81% of them seen just once. Sequenced: peripheral blood. V is TRBV29-1 and J is TRBJ2-1; D is unclear. The clonotype originates from a man at least 80 years old with acute or convalescent COVID-19. CDR3 residues: CSVGGSSHNEQFF. Here the CDR3 DNA reads TGCAGCGTTGGTGGTAGCTCCCACAATGAGCAGTTCTTC.